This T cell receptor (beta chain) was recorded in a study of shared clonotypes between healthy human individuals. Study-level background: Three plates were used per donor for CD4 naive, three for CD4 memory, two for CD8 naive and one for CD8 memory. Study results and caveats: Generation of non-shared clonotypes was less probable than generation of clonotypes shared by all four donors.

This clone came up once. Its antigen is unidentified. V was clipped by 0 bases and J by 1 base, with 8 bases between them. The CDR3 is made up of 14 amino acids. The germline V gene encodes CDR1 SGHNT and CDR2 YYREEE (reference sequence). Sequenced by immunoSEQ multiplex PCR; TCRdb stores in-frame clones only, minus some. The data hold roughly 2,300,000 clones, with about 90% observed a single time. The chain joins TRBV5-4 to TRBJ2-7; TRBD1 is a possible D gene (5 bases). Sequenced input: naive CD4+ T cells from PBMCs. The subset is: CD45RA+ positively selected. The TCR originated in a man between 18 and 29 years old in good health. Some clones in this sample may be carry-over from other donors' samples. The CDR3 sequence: CASSLGAGSYEQYF. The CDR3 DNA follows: TGTGCCAGCAGCTTGGGGGCAGGGTCCTACGAGCAGTACTTC.